These 27 T cell receptor beta chains came from one sample sequenced in a study of blood T cell repertoires in COVID-19. The assay was immunoSEQ multiplex PCR, and TCRdb's table has in-frame clones only and misses some. The sample contains roughly 80,000 clones, roughly 73% of which appear only once. The sample comprised peripheral blood. Every receptor here comes from a human donor in a cohort sampled during active COVID-19.

The V and J genes are TRBV18 and TRBJ2-1; 8 nucleotides align to TRBD2. This CDR3 contains 15 residues. Germline V CDR1 and CDR2: KGHSH, LQKENI. V trimming: 2 bases; J trimming: 4 bases; junction bases outside the gene matches: 4. CDR3 bases: TGTGCCAGCTCACCAAGGCGGGGGGATTACAATGAGCAGTTCTTC. This gives the protein CASSPRRGDYNEQFF.

The chain has TRBV4-1 and TRBJ2-7, with a weak D call TRBD2 (7 bases). CDR3 length: 15 amino acids. The germline V and J ends were trimmed by 3 bases and 4 bases, with 16 bases remaining between them. Germline CDR1 reads MGHRA; CDR2 reads YSYEKL. CDR3 in amino acids: CASSQAGASLYEQYF. The CDR3 DNA follows: TGCGCCAGCAGCCAGGCGGGGGCATCGTTGTACGAGCAGTACTTC.

The chain couples TRBV3-1 (or the pseudogene TRBV3-2) to TRBJ1-3; 7 bases fit TRBD1. This CDR3 region has 13 residues. Germline lookup yields CDR1 LGHDT and CDR2 YNNKEL (reference sequence). Unmatched junction bases numbered 0, after V lost 4 bases and J lost 3 bases. CDR3 sequence: CASSRQGGNTIYF. The DNA for the CDR3 is TGTGCCAGCAGCCGACAGGGTGGAAACACCATATATTTT.

CDR3 region: CASSVAGTGGETQYF. The CDR3 nucleotides are TGTGCCAGCAGCGTAGCGGGGACAGGGGGGGAGACCCAGTACTTC. V is TRBV9 and J is TRBJ2-5; TRBD1 agrees at 11 bases. This CDR3 has 15 amino acids. J gave up 5 bases and V 0 bases, and 3 bases lay outside the gene matches. Germline CDR1 reads SGDLS; CDR2 reads YYNGEE.

The chain recombines TRBV9 with TRBJ2-1; maybe TRBD2 (6 bases). Germline values: CDR1 SGDLS, CDR2 YYNGEE. V shed 1 base and J shed 2 bases, with 16 bases lying between them. This CDR3 is built from 17 residues. CDR3: CASSVSTGLWAYNEQFF. CDR3 in DNA: TGTGCCAGCAGCGTATCAACGGGACTCTGGGCCTACAATGAGCAGTTCTTC.

V usage is TRBV29-1 and J usage is TRBJ1-1, with D hard to call. Looked up from germline, CDR1 is SQVTM and CDR2 is ANQGSEA. This CDR3 is built from 13 residues. The germline V and J ends were trimmed by 6 bases and 4 bases, with 15 bases remaining between them. The CDR3 is CSVERGLGTEAFF. CDR3 sequence (DNA): TGCAGCGTCGAACGCGGGCTCGGCACTGAAGCTTTCTTT.

The chain recombines TRBV6-6 with TRBJ1-5, with 8 bases aligning to TRBD1. V lost 8 bases to trimming and J lost 1 base; unmatched junction nucleotides: 7. The CDR3 consists of 15 residues. Germline-derived CDR1 and CDR2 are MNHNY and SVGAGI (reference sequence). The CDR3 reads CASQDRGSSNQPQHF. CDR3 DNA sequence: TGTGCCAGCCAAGACAGGGGCTCAAGCAATCAGCCCCAGCATTTT.

This rearrangement joins TRBV29-1 to TRBJ1-3; 7 bases line up with TRBD1. CDR1 is SQVTM, CDR2 ANQGSEA, per germline. V shed 5 bases and J 0 bases; nucleotides not matched to a gene: 1. The CDR3 sequence is 13 residues long. The CDR3, as DNA: TGCAGCGTTCGGGACAGCTCTGGAAACACCATATATTTT. This encodes CSVRDSSGNTIYF. The entire variable domain, with the rest obtained from reference TRBV29-1 and TRBJ1-3, is as follows: SAVISQKPSRDICQRGTSLTIQCQVDSQVTMMFWYRQQPGQSLTLIATANQGSEATYESGFVIDKFPISRPNLTFSTLTVSNMSPEDSSIYLCSVRDSSGNTIYFGEGSWLTVV.

The chain links TRBV5-1 to TRBJ2-3; 8 nucleotides line up with TRBD1. Looked up from germline, CDR1 is SGHRS and CDR2 is YFSETQ. CDR3 length: 15 amino acids. The junction had 10 bases not matched to a gene; V was cut back by 4 bases and J by 6 bases. Here the CDR3 DNA reads TGCGCCAGCAGCGACACAGGGGGTGGCGCGGATACGCAGTATTTT. Encoded protein: CASSDTGGGADTQYF.

The CDR3 DNA follows: TGTGCCAGCAGTTCACAGGGATTTCCTTCTTCCTACGAGCAGTACTTC. This encodes CASSSQGFPSSYEQYF. The chain employs TRBV27 and TRBJ2-7; weak D call: TRBD1 (6 bases). Germline V CDR1 and CDR2: MNHEY, SMNVEV (reference sequence). This CDR3 is built from 16 residues. V dropped 4 bases and J dropped 1 base, with 17 bases sitting between them.

Points on this clone: Distinct nucleotide sequences in the sample also encode this CDR3. J is TRBJ1-2 and V is TRBV6-5; perhaps TRBD1 as D (6 bases). The CDR3 is made up of 13 amino acids. Germline V lookup: CDR1 MNHEY, CDR2 SVGAGI. The V end was cut by 6 bases, the J end by 8 bases, with 16 bases between. The CDR3 coding sequence is TGTGCCAGCAGCCGTGGGGGGCGGGAGGGCTACACCTTC. Its protein is CASSRGGREGYTF.

The rearrangement links TRBV5-1 to TRBJ1-6; D perhaps matches TRBD1 (5 bases). The CDR3 spans 14 residues. V was cut by 0 bases and J by 8 bases, with 9 bases left in between. Germline V gene lookup returns CDR1 SGHRS and CDR2 YFSETQ. CDR3 sequence (DNA): TGCGCCAGCAGCTTGGACGGGGGGGATTCACCCCTCCACTTT. This gives the protein CASSLDGGDSPLHF.

The chain has TRBV7-9 and TRBJ1-2; 7 bases fit TRBD1. CDR1 and CDR2 (germline): SEHNR, FQNEAQ (reference sequence). The trim removed 3 bases at V and 4 bases at J, leaving 5 bases unmatched. The CDR3 is 14 amino acids. The CDR3 region is CASSFLGQSYGYTF. The CDR3 coding sequence is TGTGCCAGCAGCTTTCTGGGACAGTCCTATGGCTACACCTTC.

This clone was seen a few times. CDR3 nucleotide sequence: TGTGCCAGCAGCTTGGGACAGGGGGCTGCCGAGCAGTACTTC. It translates to CASSLGQGAAEQYF. The chain recombines TRBV7-9 with TRBJ2-7, with 12 bases that match TRBD1. Losses at the gene ends were 3 bases for V and 6 bases for J; bases not matched to a gene: 3. This CDR3 contains 14 residues. Germline CDR1 is SEHNR and CDR2 is FQNEAQ (reference sequence).

As regards this clone: The germline gene is not matched at one end of the junction; a read error may be the cause. This rearrangement joins TRBV5-1 to TRBJ1-5; 9 bases agree with TRBD1. CDR1 and CDR2 from the germline V gene are SGHRS and YFSETQ. This CDR3 comprises 16 residues. Here the CDR3 reads CASSLDGTGSSQPQHF. The CDR3 DNA is TGCGCCAGCAGCTTGGATGGGACAGGGAGCAGTCAGCCCCAGCATTTT. The complete variable domain, with remaining parts taken from reference TRBV5-1 and TRBJ1-5, reads KAGVTQTPRYLIKTRGQQVTLSCSPISGHRSVSWYQQTPGQGLQFLFEYFSETQRNKGNFPGRFSGRQFSNSRSEMNVSTLELGDSALYLCASSLDGTGSSQPQHFGDGTRLSIL.

Comment on this clone: Given a much more abundant clone one base away, this may be a read error. Distinct nucleotide sequences in the sample also encode this CDR3. The rearrangement links TRBV24-1 to TRBJ2-2; D uncertain. CDR1 and CDR2 from the germline V gene are KGHDR and SFDVKD. V shed 2 bases and J shed 8 bases, with 8 bases lying between them. This CDR3 is 13 amino acids long. The CDR3 reads CATSDSGAGELFF. CDR3 bases: TGTGCCACCAGTGATTCGGGTGCTGGGGAGCTGTTTTTT.

The chain employs TRBV5-1 and TRBJ2-5; TRBD2 matches at 9 bases. The CDR3 contains 14 residues. Per the germline V gene, CDR1 is SGHRS and CDR2 is YFSETQ. J gave up 5 bases and V 4 bases, and 6 bases lay outside the gene matches. The CDR3 loop reads CASSRRLAVETQYF. In DNA form, the CDR3 reads TGCGCCAGCAGCCGCCGACTAGCGGTGGAGACCCAGTACTTC. Full variable domain (outside the CDR3, taken from reference TRBV5-1 and TRBJ2-5): KAGVTQTPRYLIKTRGQQVTLSCSPISGHRSVSWYQQTPGQGLQFLFEYFSETQRNKGNFPGRFSGRQFSNSRSEMNVSTLELGDSALYLCASSRRLAVETQYFGPGTRLLVL.

The rearrangement joins TRBV24-1 to TRBJ2-2, with D maybe TRBD2 (6 bases). Germline V CDR1 and CDR2: KGHDR, SFDVKD. Trimming took off 7 bases at V and 3 bases at J, with 11 bases between the two ends. The CDR3 extends over 14 amino acids. CDR3: CATRPGEDTGELFF. Here the CDR3 DNA reads TGTGCCACCAGGCCGGGGGAGGACACCGGGGAGCTGTTTTTT.

V and J are TRBV2 and TRBJ1-1; no clear D. V lost 7 bases to trimming and J lost 1 base, with 10 bases between them. Germline V CDR1 and CDR2: SNHLY, FYNNEI. CDR3 length: 13 residues. The CDR3 coding sequence is TGTGCCAGCACTGCACAGAAGAACACTGAAGCTTTCTTT. Translated, it gives CASTAQKNTEAFF.

Here the CDR3 reads CASSYSGDDEQYF. The CDR3 DNA follows: TGTGCCAGCAGTTATAGCGGGGACGACGAGCAGTACTTC. The chain has TRBV28 and TRBJ2-7, with 8 bases matching TRBD2. V lost 4 bases to trimming and J lost 5 bases; unmatched junction nucleotides: 4. Germline-derived CDR1 and CDR2 are MDHEN and SYDVKM. The CDR3 contains 13 residues. The full variable domain, completed using reference TRBV28 and TRBJ2-7, is DVKVTQSSRYLVKRTGEKVFLECVQDMDHENMFWYRQDPGLGLRLIYFSYDVKMKEKGDIPEGYSVSREKKERFSLILESASTNQTSMYLCASSYSGDDEQYFGPGTRLTVT.

The chain employs TRBV4-1 and TRBJ2-4; tentatively, D is TRBD1 (7 bases). CDR1 is MGHRA and CDR2 is YSYEKL in the germline V gene. V was pared by 0 bases and J by 1 base, with 19 bases between. The CDR3 sequence is 19 residues long. CDR3 sequence: CASSQDRGTVGLAKNIQYF. The CDR3 DNA reads as TGCGCCAGCAGCCAAGATCGGGGGACAGTGGGGCTCGCCAAAAACATTCAGTACTTC.

In its sample, this clone was seen once. The V and J genes are TRBV5-1 and TRBJ2-2; no definite D call. Trimming took 1 base from V and 0 from J, leaving 10 bases between them. The CDR3 contains 16 residues. Germline values: CDR1 SGHRS, CDR2 YFSETQ. CDR3 in amino acids: CASSLTTTSNTGELFF. The CDR3 bases are TGCGCCAGCAGCTTGACAACTACGTCGAACACCGGGGAGCTGTTTTTT.

This chain links TRBV2 with TRBJ1-2, with no clear D. This CDR3 comprises 15 residues. Deletions cut 2 bases from V and 4 bases from J, with 14 bases between. Germline loops: CDR1 SNHLY, CDR2 FYNNEI. DNA for the CDR3: TGTGCCAGCAGTGAATTGCCCCGAGAGGGCTATGGCTACACCTTC. This gives the protein CASSELPREGYGYTF.

The chain employs TRBV7-2 and TRBJ1-5; 7 nucleotides align to TRBD1. The CDR3 extends over 14 amino acids. Looked up from germline, CDR1 is SGHTA and CDR2 is FQGNSA. J gave up 6 bases and V 5 bases, and 7 bases lay outside the gene matches. CDR3 sequence: CASSLDRAGQPQHF. CDR3 DNA sequence: TGTGCCAGCAGCCTTGACAGGGCCGGTCAGCCCCAGCATTTT. Together with reference TRBV7-2 and TRBJ1-5, the CDR3 gives the full variable domain: GAGVSQSPSNKVTEKGKDVELRCDPISGHTALYWYRQSLGQGLEFLIYFQGNSAPDKSGLPSDRFSAERTGGSVSTLTIQRTQQEDSAVYLCASSLDRAGQPQHFGDGTRLSIL.

The chain combines TRBV5-6 with TRBJ2-3; the match to TRBD1 covers 11 bases. V lost 6 bases and J lost 4; bases outside the gene matches: 1. This CDR3 is 13 amino acids long. Germline CDR1 SGHDT, CDR2 YYEEEE. In DNA form, the CDR3 reads TGTGCCAGCACGGGACAGGGGGCAGATACGCAGTATTTT. It encodes CASTGQGADTQYF.

This chain uses TRBV3-1 (or the pseudogene TRBV3-2) with TRBJ2-7, with 8 bases fitting TRBD1. Germline assignment: CDR1 LGHDT and CDR2 YNNKEL (reference sequence). J was trimmed by 0 bases and V by 4 bases; bases with no gene match: 5. This CDR3 has 15 amino acids. The CDR3 reads CASSPGGTGSYEQYF. In DNA, the CDR3 is TGTGCCAGCAGCCCCGGAGGGACAGGCTCCTACGAGCAGTACTTC.

The genes are TRBV3-1 (or the pseudogene TRBV3-2) and TRBJ2-7; 9 bases map to TRBD2. Germline V gene data show CDR1 as LGHDT and CDR2 as YNNKEL (reference sequence). Losses at the gene ends were 4 bases for V and 5 bases for J; bases not matched to a gene: 9. The CDR3 is 15 amino acids. The CDR3 DNA reads as TGTGCCAGCAGCCTCGGGGCTAGCGGGGCCCACGAGCAGTACTTC. Translating gives CASSLGASGAHEQYF.